The clone carrying this T cell receptor (beta chain) was observed a few times. Germline loops: CDR1 MGHRA, CDR2 YSYEKL. V was clipped by 3 bases and J by 6 bases, with 13 bases between them. The CDR3 has 14 residues. This entry belongs to a study of blood T cell repertoires in COVID-19. Across the whole study: PBMCs, B-cell-depleted T cells, or T cells provided the cDNA or gDNA that made up the material.

In the original workflow: Using reference gene primer amplification, nucleated cell counts were estimated. Sequencing used immunoSEQ multiplex PCR; TCRdb keeps in-frame clones, though not all of them. That table furnishes V, J and clone size, whereas the DNA furnished D and trimming. The table has hundreds of thousands of clones, around 91% seen once. Participant age was roughly 18 to 100 years, and participants resided in about two dozen US areas. V gene TRBV4-1 combines with J gene TRBJ2-3; D possibly corresponds to TRBD2 (6 bases). The sample was PBMCs or T cells enriched from blood (not recorded which). The receptor comes from a woman between 18 and 29 years old with acute COVID-19. CDR3 protein: CASSQEGPLDTQYF. The CDR3 DNA follows: TGCGCCAGCAGCCAGGAGGGGCCACTTGATACGCAGTATTTT.